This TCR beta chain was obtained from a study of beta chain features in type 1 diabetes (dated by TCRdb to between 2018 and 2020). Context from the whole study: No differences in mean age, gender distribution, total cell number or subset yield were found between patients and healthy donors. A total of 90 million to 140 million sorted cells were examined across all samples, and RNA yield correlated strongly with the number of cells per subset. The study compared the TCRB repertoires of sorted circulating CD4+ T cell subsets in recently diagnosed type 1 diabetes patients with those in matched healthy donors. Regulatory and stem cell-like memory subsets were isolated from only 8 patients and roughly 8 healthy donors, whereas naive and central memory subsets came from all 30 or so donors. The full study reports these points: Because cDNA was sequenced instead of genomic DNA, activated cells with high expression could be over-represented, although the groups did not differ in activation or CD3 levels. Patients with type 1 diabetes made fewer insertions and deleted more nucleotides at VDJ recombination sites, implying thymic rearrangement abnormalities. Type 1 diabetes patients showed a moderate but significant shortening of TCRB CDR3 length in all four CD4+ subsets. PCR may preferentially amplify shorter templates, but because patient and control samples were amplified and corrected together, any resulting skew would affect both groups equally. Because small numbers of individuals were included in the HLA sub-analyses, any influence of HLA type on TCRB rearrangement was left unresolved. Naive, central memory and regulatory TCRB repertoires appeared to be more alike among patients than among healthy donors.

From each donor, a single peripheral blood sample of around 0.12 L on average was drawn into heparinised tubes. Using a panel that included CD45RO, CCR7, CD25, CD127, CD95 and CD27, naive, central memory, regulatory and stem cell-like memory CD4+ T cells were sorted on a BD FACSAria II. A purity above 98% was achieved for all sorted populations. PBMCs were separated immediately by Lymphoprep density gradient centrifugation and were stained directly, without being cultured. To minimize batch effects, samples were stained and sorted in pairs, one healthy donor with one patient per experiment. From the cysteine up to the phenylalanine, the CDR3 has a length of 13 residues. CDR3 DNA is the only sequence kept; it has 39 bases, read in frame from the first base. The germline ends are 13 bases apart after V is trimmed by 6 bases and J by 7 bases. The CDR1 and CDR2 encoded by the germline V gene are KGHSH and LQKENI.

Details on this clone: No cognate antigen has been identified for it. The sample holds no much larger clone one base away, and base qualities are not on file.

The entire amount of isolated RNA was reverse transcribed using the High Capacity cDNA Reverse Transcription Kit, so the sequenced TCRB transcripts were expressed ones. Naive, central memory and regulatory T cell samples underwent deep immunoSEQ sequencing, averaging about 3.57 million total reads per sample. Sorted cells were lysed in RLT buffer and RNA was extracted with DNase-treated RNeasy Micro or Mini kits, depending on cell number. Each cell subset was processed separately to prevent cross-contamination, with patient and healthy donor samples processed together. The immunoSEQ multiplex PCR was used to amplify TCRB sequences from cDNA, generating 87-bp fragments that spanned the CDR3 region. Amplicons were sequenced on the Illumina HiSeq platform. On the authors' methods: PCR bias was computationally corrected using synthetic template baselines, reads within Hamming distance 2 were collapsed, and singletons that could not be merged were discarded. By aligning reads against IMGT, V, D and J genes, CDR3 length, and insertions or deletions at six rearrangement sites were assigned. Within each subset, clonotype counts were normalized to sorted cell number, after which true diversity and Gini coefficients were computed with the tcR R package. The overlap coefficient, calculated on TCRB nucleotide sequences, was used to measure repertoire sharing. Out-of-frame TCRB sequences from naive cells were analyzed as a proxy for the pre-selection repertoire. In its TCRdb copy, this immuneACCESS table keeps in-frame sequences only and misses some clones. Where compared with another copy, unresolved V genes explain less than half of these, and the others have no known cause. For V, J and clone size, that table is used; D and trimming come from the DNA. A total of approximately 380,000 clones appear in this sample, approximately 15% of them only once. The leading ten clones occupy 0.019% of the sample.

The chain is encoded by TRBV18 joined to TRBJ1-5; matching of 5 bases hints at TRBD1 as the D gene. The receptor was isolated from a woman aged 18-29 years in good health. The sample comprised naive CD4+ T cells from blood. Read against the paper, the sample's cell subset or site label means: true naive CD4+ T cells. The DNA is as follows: TGTGCCAGCTCCCAAGGGGTCGGACAGCCCCAGCATTTT. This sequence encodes CASSQGVGQPQHF.